Presented here are 22 T cell receptor beta chains from one specimen sequenced in a study of blood T cell repertoires in COVID-19. The data were produced by immunoSEQ multiplex PCR, yet TCRdb's version contains in-frame clones alone and is incomplete. The sample records approximately 290,000 clones, around 87% being singletons. Specimen: PBMCs or T cells enriched from blood (not recorded which). The receptors were sampled from a woman between 18 and 29 years old with acute COVID-19.

V gene TRBV10-3 combines with J gene TRBJ1-3; D is uncertain. There are 13 residues in the CDR3. In germline, CDR1 is ENHRY, CDR2 SYGVKD. V was trimmed by 7 bases and J by 3 bases, leaving 10 bases between them. As DNA, the CDR3 is TGTGCCATCATGGAGGGTAATGGAAACACCATATATTTT. This sequence encodes CAIMEGNGNTIYF.

This rearrangement joins TRBV28 to TRBJ1-1; TRBD1 matches at 10 bases. The CDR3 has 13 amino acids. Trimming at V came to 6 bases and at J to 12 bases, leaving 10 bases not matched to a gene. Germline CDR1 and CDR2: MDHEN and SYDVKM. Written as DNA, the CDR3 is TGTGCCAGCAGGAAATTGACAGGGGGCGCGTCTTTCTTT. Translation gives CASRKLTGGASFF.

The CDR3 reads CASSYSLRTGGYEQYF. CDR3 nucleotide sequence: TGTGCCAGCAGTTACTCGCTCAGGACAGGTGGTTACGAGCAGTACTTC. The chain carries TRBV6-2 or TRBV6-3 and TRBJ2-7; 7 nucleotides match TRBD1. V lost 0 bases, J lost 4 bases, and 9 bases stayed unmatched. The germline gives CDR1 MNHEY, CDR2 SVGEGT. The CDR3 is 16 amino acids.

The chain carries TRBV7-9 and TRBJ1-1, with D possibly matching TRBD1 (5 bases). Germline loops: CDR1 SEHNR, CDR2 FQNEAQ (reference sequence). V was clipped by 7 bases and J by 1 base, with 10 bases between them. The CDR3 covers 13 residues. The CDR3 nucleotides are TGTGCCAGCACCGGGGCGGAGAACACTGAAGCTTTCTTT. It encodes CASTGAENTEAFF. The entire variable domain, with the rest obtained from reference TRBV7-9 and TRBJ1-1, is as follows: DTGVSQNPRHKITKRGQNVTFRCDPISEHNRLYWYRQTLGQGPEFLTYFQNEAQLEKSRLLSDRFSAERPKGSFSTLEIQRTEQGDSAMYLCASTGAENTEAFFGQGTRLTVV.

The gene calls are TRBV5-1 and TRBJ2-5, with D perhaps matching TRBD2 (6 bases). The CDR3 runs to 14 residues. CDR1 is SGHRS, CDR2 YFSETQ, per germline. V was trimmed by 9 bases and J by 2 bases, leaving 17 bases between them. CDR3 sequence reads: CATPGVPPQETQYF. DNA for the CDR3: TGCGCCACGCCGGGGGTCCCACCACAAGAGACCCAGTACTTC.

This clone appeared once. The chain recombines TRBV6-5 with TRBJ1-5, with 8 bases aligning to TRBD1. CDR1 is MNHEY, CDR2 SVGAGI, per germline. J lost 6 bases, V lost 4 bases, and 8 bases had no gene match. The CDR3 length is 15 residues. The CDR3 bases are TGTGCCAGCAGTTCTTTGGACAGGGCGGGTCAGCCCCAGCATTTT. Its translation: CASSSLDRAGQPQHF.

This clone was counted once. V is TRBV3-1 (or the pseudogene TRBV3-2) and J is TRBJ1-2; tentative D call: TRBD1 (6 bases). The CDR3 runs 14 residues. CDR1 is LGHDT and CDR2 is YNNKEL in the germline V gene (reference sequence). The V end lost 4 bases, the J end lost 3 bases, and 12 bases lay between the germline ends. DNA of the CDR3: TGTGCCAGCAGCCCCCGGGACACCTACTATGGCTACACCTTC. Translation gives CASSPRDTYYGYTF.

This chain links TRBV11-3 with TRBJ1-3; D possibly corresponds to TRBD1 (5 bases). CDR1 and CDR2 from the germline V gene are SGHNT and YENEEA. CDR3 length equals 15 residues. Trimming shortened V by 4 bases and J by 2 bases, and 12 bases separated the two germline ends. The CDR3 here is CASSSRGRAGNTIYF. CDR3 DNA: TGTGCCAGCAGCTCTCGGGGGAGAGCTGGAAACACCATATATTTT.

The chain carries TRBV7-6 and TRBJ2-1; 9 nucleotides line up with TRBD2. The ends lost 1 base at V and 3 bases at J; junction bases unmatched: 10. The CDR3 sequence is 18 residues long. Per germline, CDR1 SGHVS and CDR2 FNYEAQ. In DNA, the CDR3 is TGTGCCAGCAGCTTAGTGGATGGCGCGGGAGGGGTCTACAATGAGCAGTTCTTC. Residues: CASSLVDGAGGVYNEQFF.

The chain employs TRBV9 and TRBJ1-3; possible D gene TRBD1, 5 bases. Germline-derived CDR1 and CDR2 are SGDLS and YYNGEE. The CDR3 contains 13 residues. V lost 0 bases to trimming and J lost 10 bases, with 11 bases between them. The CDR3 DNA follows: TGTGCCAGCAGCGTAGGGCTGGGGGGGACCATATATTTT. It is translated as CASSVGLGGTIYF.

The V gene is TRBV7-3, the J gene TRBJ2-3, with TRBD2 as a possible D gene (6 bases). The germline gives CDR1 SGHTA, CDR2 FQGTGA. V dropped 5 bases and J dropped 5 bases, with 14 bases sitting between them. The CDR3 runs to 14 residues. CDR3 nucleotide sequence: TGTGCCAGCAGCCGGCGCGGGGAAGTAGATACGCAGTATTTT. Protein product: CASSRRGEVDTQYF.

The chain uses TRBV10-3 and TRBJ2-1, with 9 nucleotides matching TRBD2. V lost 11 bases to trimming and J lost 7 bases; unmatched junction nucleotides: 9. The CDR3 is made up of 13 amino acids. CDR1 ENHRY and CDR2 SYGVKD come from the germline V gene. CDR3 loop: CAVRTSAGNEQFF. For the CDR3, the DNA is TGTGCCGTGAGGACTAGCGCAGGAAATGAGCAGTTCTTC.

This chain uses TRBV7-9 with TRBJ2-2, with TRBD2 identical over 12 bases. The CDR3 covers 16 residues. The germline V gene has CDR1 SEHNR and CDR2 FQNEAQ (reference sequence). V lost 3 bases and J lost 6; bases outside the gene matches: 5. The CDR3 sequence is CASSLGLAGLAGELFF. Here the CDR3 DNA reads TGTGCCAGCAGCTTGGGACTAGCGGGCTTGGCCGGGGAGCTGTTTTTT. Drawing the rest from reference TRBV7-9 and TRBJ2-2, the complete variable domain is DTGVSQNPRHKITKRGQNVTFRCDPISEHNRLYWYRQTLGQGPEFLTYFQNEAQLEKSRLLSDRFSAERPKGSFSTLEIQRTEQGDSAMYLCASSLGLAGLAGELFFGEGSRLTVL.

The genes are TRBV7-9 and TRBJ1-2; TRBD1 matches 8 bases. Trimming removed 5 bases from V and 4 bases from J; junction bases left unmatched: 9. CDR3 length equals 15 residues. Germline values: CDR1 SEHNR, CDR2 FQNEAQ (reference sequence). Here the CDR3 DNA reads TGTGCCAGCAGCCCCGAAGCAGGACAGGGCTATGGCTACACCTTC. Translating gives CASSPEAGQGYGYTF.

This clone showed up just once. The rearrangement links TRBV4-2 to TRBJ2-7; D might be TRBD1 (6 bases). Trimming pared 4 bases from V and 5 bases from J, leaving 18 bases between. This CDR3 comprises 15 residues. From germline, CDR1 is LGHNA and CDR2 YNFKEQ. The CDR3 here is CASSPRGRYQDEQYF. CDR3 bases: TGTGCCAGCAGCCCCAGGGGACGGTACCAGGACGAGCAGTACTTC.

Worth noting for this clone: This same CDR3 is encoded by further DNA sequences in the sample. V gene TRBV29-1 combines with J gene TRBJ1-2; D may be TRBD1 (5 bases). The CDR3 is 12 residues long. The ends were cut back, 3 bases at V and 2 bases at J, with 7 bases in the middle. CDR1 SQVTM and CDR2 ANQGSEA come from the germline V gene. The CDR3 nucleotides are TGCAGCGTTGAGGGGCAGAACTATGGCTACACCTTC. This sequence encodes CSVEGQNYGYTF.

J is TRBJ2-1 and V is TRBV7-9; D perhaps matches TRBD2 (7 bases). This CDR3 region has 18 residues. With 1 base removed from V and 0 bases from J, the gap between germline ends came to 16 bases. The germline CDR1 and CDR2 sequences are SEHNR and FQNEAQ (reference sequence). The CDR3, as DNA: TGTGCCAGCAGCTTAGGGGGGGGCGGCCACCCCTCCTACAATGAGCAGTTCTTC. Its translation: CASSLGGGGHPSYNEQFF.

The chain links TRBV9 to TRBJ2-5, with TRBD1 matching over 9 bases. With 4 bases clipped from V and 4 bases from J, the junction kept 5 bases outside the gene matches. The length of the CDR3 is 14 residues. Germline assignment: CDR1 SGDLS and CDR2 YYNGEE. The CDR3 DNA is TGTGCCAGCAGCACACAGGGGGCAGGAGAGACCCAGTACTTC. The encoded protein is CASSTQGAGETQYF.

V usage is TRBV27 and J usage is TRBJ1-2, with TRBD1 matching 7 bases. Germline V CDR1 and CDR2: MNHEY, SMNVEV (reference sequence). This CDR3 contains 15 residues. The ends lost 5 bases at V and 2 bases at J; junction bases unmatched: 8. CDR3 residues: CASSTRQGKNYGYTF. The CDR3 DNA reads TGTGCCAGCAGTACCCGACAGGGCAAGAACTATGGCTACACCTTC.

The V and J genes are TRBV7-2 and TRBJ1-5, with 9 nucleotides matching TRBD1. The CDR3 loop spans 15 amino acids. Germline assignment: CDR1 SGHTA and CDR2 FQGNSA. V was pared by 5 bases and J by 7 bases, with 9 bases of the junction left unmatched. CDR3 nucleotides: TGTGCCAGCAGCCCGGACAGGGGCCGTCAGCAGCCCCAGCATTTT. Translated: CASSPDRGRQQPQHF. The full variable domain, with the rest looked up from reference TRBV7-2 and TRBJ1-5, is GAGVSQSPSNKVTEKGKDVELRCDPISGHTALYWYRQSLGQGLEFLIYFQGNSAPDKSGLPSDRFSAERTGGSVSTLTIQRTQQEDSAVYLCASSPDRGRQQPQHFGDGTRLSIL.

The rearrangement joins TRBV28 to TRBJ1-6; D unresolved. CDR1 is MDHEN and CDR2 is SYDVKM in the germline V gene. This CDR3 comprises 16 residues. The germline V and J ends were trimmed by 2 bases and 1 base, with 9 bases remaining between them. CDR3 DNA sequence: TGTGCCAGCAGTTTAAGAGGATCATCCTATAATTCACCCCTCCACTTT. The encoded protein is CASSLRGSSYNSPLHF.

This chain connects TRBV24-1 to TRBJ2-1; 14 bases are a match to TRBD2. J was trimmed by 1 base and V by 5 bases; bases with no gene match: 9. Per germline, CDR1 KGHDR and CDR2 SFDVKD. The CDR3 length is 19 residues. This chain's CDR3 is CATSGPGLAGVRSYNEQFF. DNA for the CDR3: TGTGCCACCAGTGGCCCGGGACTAGCGGGAGTACGGTCCTACAATGAGCAGTTCTTC.